Following are 8 T cell receptor delta chains from one sample sequenced in a study of γδ T cells in repeated Plasmodium falciparum infection (dated by TCRdb to about 2021). For bulk TCR repertoire analysis, Vgamma9/Vdelta2+ and Vdelta2-negative gammadelta T cell populations were flow-sorted out of peripheral blood mononuclear cells. The method behind the library was multiplex PCR. TCRdb lists the instrument as Illumina MiSeq. For TCRdb, the public reads were processed anew by CATT, and duplicate DNA sequences were folded into one row. This sample has tens of thousands of delta-chain clones in its table, and more than 1.4% of those were observed once. The top ten hold about 10% of the sample. The sample comprised gamma-delta T cells from blood. These TCRs come from a pool of human donors (malaria-infected and uninfected, not separated).

This clone was found a few times. TCRdb assigns this DNA the protein of a much larger clone, which departs from its translation at residue 16; this likely reflects a read error, and the protein shown comes from translating the DNA. The chain combines TRDV1 with TRDJ1, with TRDD3 as a possible D gene (6 bases). CDR3 length: 18 residues. Germline CDR1 TSWWSYY, CDR2 QGS. CDR3 bases: TGTGCTCTTGGGGAGCTCCGGGGGAGACGAGGACAGACCGATAAACCCATCTTT. Translating it yields CALGELRGRRGQTDKPIF.

Note on this clone: The protein given by TCRdb reflects a much larger clone and differs at residue 3 from this DNA's translation, likely from a read error; the protein shown is the DNA's translation. This chain uses TRDV2 with TRDJ1; D perhaps matches TRDD3 (5 bases). Germline matching of the DNA provided the J gene here, since TCRdb leaves it blank. CDR1 and CDR2 from the germline V gene are GEAIGNYY and EKD. CDR3 size: 20 residues. The CDR3 protein is CARDTITTRGQIPYTDKLIF. The CDR3 nucleotides are TGTGCCCGTGACACTATCACGACTCGGGGACAGATCCCCTACACCGATAAACTCATCTTT.

Concerning this clone: TCRdb shows a much larger clone's protein in place of this DNA's translation, and the two differ at residue 7, likely through a read error; the protein shown is translated from the DNA. The J gene is TRDJ1, the V gene TRDV3; tentative D call: TRDD2 (6 bases). The J gene, left out of TCRdb, was set here by checking the DNA against germline. V lost 4 bases and J lost 0, with 30 bases in between. This CDR3 spans 19 amino acids. Germline V CDR1 and CDR2: TVYSNPD, GDNSRS (reference sequence). For the CDR3, the DNA is TGTGCCTCCAGCCTTCCAGCTCCGAATCCCGCCGTATACACCGATAAACTCATCTTT. It yields the protein CASSLPAPNPAVYTDKLIF.

On this clone: TCRdb shows a much larger clone's protein in place of this DNA's translation, and the two differ at residue 11, likely through a read error; the protein shown is translated from the DNA. The genes are TRDV3 and TRDJ1, with a tentative D call TRDD3 (5 bases). Trimming took off 4 bases at V and 3 bases at J, with 24 bases between the two ends. Germline assignment: CDR1 TVYSNPD and CDR2 GDNSRS (reference sequence). The CDR3 length is 16 residues. CDR3 sequence reads: CASSGGLPSYADKLIF. The CDR3 coding sequence is TGTGCCTCCTCCGGGGGGTTACCGTCGTACGCCGATAAACTCATCTTT.

A remark on this clone: TCRdb attributes to this sequence the protein of a much larger clone, which differs from the DNA translation at residue 5; a read error is likely, and the protein displayed is translated from the DNA. The V and J genes are TRDV2 and TRDJ2; 9 nucleotides agree with TRDD3. The J gene, absent from TCRdb, was called here by matching the DNA to germline. The length of the CDR3 is 15 residues. V dropped 3 bases and J dropped 4; count of bases not matched to a gene: 5. From germline, CDR1 is GEAIGNYY and CDR2 EKD. The CDR3 region has the DNA TGTGCCTGTGACCCCCTGGGGGATCCGACAGCACAACTCTTCTTT. Translating gives CACDPLGDPTAQLFF.

Comments on this clone: TCRdb lists the protein of a much larger clone for this DNA, which differs at residue 9, so this is likely a read error; the protein given here is translated from the DNA itself. The V gene is TRDV1, the J gene TRDJ1; D is perhaps TRDD3 (5 bases). The CDR3 totals 16 residues. The V gene lost 3 bases and the J gene lost 3 bases, with 17 bases spanning the gap. Germline V gene data show CDR1 as TSWWSYY and CDR2 as QGS. CDR3 sequence reads: CALGELRGGSSDKLIF. The CDR3 coding sequence is TGTGCTCTTGGGGAGCTTAGGGGGGGTAGTTCCGATAAACTCATCTTT.

Points on this clone: TCRdb records a much larger clone's protein for this DNA, with a difference at residue 12 that likely arises from a read error; the protein given is the translation of the DNA. The rearrangement joins TRDV2 to TRDJ3; 12 nucleotides line up with TRDD3. As TCRdb names no J gene, one was assigned here on the basis of a DNA match to germline. This CDR3 spans 19 amino acids. The germline V gene encodes CDR1 GEAIGNYY and CDR2 EKD. V gave up 1 base and J gave up 5 bases; unmatched junction bases: 8. The DNA of the CDR3 is TGTGCCTGTGACACTCTACTGGGGGATACAGACCGGGACACCCGACAGATGTTTTTC. Translation: CACDTLLGDTDRDTRQMFF.

This clone was seen only a few times. A read error likely explains this, since a far larger clone differs by one base. Distinct nucleotide sequences in the sample also encode this CDR3. The gene calls are TRDV1 and TRDJ3, with D possibly being TRDD2 or TRDD3 (7 bases each). Germline V gene sequence: CDR1 TSWWSYY, CDR2 QGS. The CDR3 runs 23 residues. The CDR3: CALGEIGLPRGMIGSWDTRQMFF. Here the CDR3 DNA reads TGTGCTCTTGGGGAAATCGGGCTTCCTAGGGGGATGATCGGCTCCTGGGACACCAGACAGATGTTTTTC.